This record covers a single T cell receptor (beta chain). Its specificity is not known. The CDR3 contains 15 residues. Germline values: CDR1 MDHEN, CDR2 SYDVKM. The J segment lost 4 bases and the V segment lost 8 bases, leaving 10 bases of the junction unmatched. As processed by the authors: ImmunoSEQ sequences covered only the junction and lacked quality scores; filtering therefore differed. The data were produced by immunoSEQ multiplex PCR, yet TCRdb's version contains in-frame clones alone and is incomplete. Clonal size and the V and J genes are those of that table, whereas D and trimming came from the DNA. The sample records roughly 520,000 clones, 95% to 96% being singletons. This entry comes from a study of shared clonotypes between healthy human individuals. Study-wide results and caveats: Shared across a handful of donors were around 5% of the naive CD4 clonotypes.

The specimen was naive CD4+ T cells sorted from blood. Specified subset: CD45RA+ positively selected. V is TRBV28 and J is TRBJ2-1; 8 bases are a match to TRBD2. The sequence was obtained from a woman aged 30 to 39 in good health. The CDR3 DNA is TGTGCCAGCCGCCGAGCGGGAGTTTTATACAATGAGCAGTTCTTC. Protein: CASRRAGVLYNEQFF.